A selection of T cell receptor beta chains follows, all from one sample in a study of neurological immune-mediated disorders. TCRdb re-called the 5' RACE reads through MiXCR, storing one row per CDR3 protein. This table has around 13,000 distinct CDR3 sequences, more than 6% appearing once. Sequenced input: CD8+ T cells from blood. These receptors came from a woman aged 35 to 49 in good health. Each CDR3 is given with its conserved first and last residue. Fields, in order: V gene, clone size, J gene, D gene, CDR3 protein, CDR3 DNA. D genes are given only for firm matches. Part of the rows lack a size; the others show once, few, many or a class for expanded clones.

TRBV5-6,many,TRBJ2-5,NA,CASSGPTRRGETQYF,TGTGCCAGCAGCGGACCGACTAGAAGGGGGGAGACCCAGTACTTC
TRBV3-1,many,TRBJ2-5,NA,CASSGFPPPGETQYF,TGTGCCAGCAGCGGCTTCCCACCCCCGGGGGAGACCCAGTACTTC
TRBV20-1,many,TRBJ2-1,TRBD2,CSATLPSGGYNEQFF,TGCAGTGCCACCCTCCCTAGCGGGGGATACAATGAGCAGTTCTTC
TRBV5-1,many,TRBJ1-1,TRBD1,CASSERGQNTEAFF,TGCGCCAGCAGTGAAAGGGGGCAAAACACTGAAGCTTTCTTT
TRBV5-5,many,TRBJ1-1,NA,CASSWEGTEAFF,TGTGCCAGCAGCTGGGAGGGCACTGAAGCTTTCTTT
TRBV15,many,TRBJ2-6,NA,CATSRGRSGANVLTF,TGTGCCACCAGCAGAGGCCGATCTGGGGCCAACGTCCTGACTTTC
TRBV28,many,TRBJ1-4,TRBD1,CASSRLDRASNEKLFF,TGTGCCAGCAGCCGTCTTGACAGGGCGTCTAATGAAAAACTGTTTTTT
TRBV12-3/TRBV12-4,medium-sized,TRBJ1-1,NA,CASSDPTVNTEAFF,TGTGCCAGCAGTGACCCGACGGTGAACACTGAAGCTTTCTTT
TRBV5-1,NA,TRBJ2-7,NA,CASSLGGITYEQYF,TGCGCCAGCAGCTTGGGAGGGATCACGTACGAGCAGTACTTC
TRBV7-9,many,TRBJ1-2,NA,CASSRGWGEYGYTF,TGTGCCAGCAGCCGGGGGTGGGGCGAATATGGCTACACCTTC
TRBV6-5,many,TRBJ2-7,TRBD1,CASRKGAQVLSRALYF,TGTGCCAGCAGGAAGGGGGCACAGGTCCTCTCCCGAGCCCTCTACTTC
TRBV20-1,many,TRBJ1-1,NA,CRPGLYEAFF,TGCAGACCGGGACTCTATGAAGCTTTCTTT
TRBV29-1,many,TRBJ1-2,NA,CSAGQTNYGYTF,TGCAGCGCGGGACAAACAAACTATGGCTACACCTTC
TRBV11-2,many,TRBJ2-7,NA,CASSHTGPSYEQYF,TGTGCCAGCAGTCACACAGGTCCTAGCTACGAGCAGTACTTC
TRBV4-1,many,TRBJ2-3,TRBD2,CASSQASGRSTDTQYF,TGCGCCAGCAGCCAAGCGAGCGGGAGGAGCACAGATACGCAGTATTTT
TRBV18,many,TRBJ2-2,NA,CASSSDSLGAGELFF,TGTGCCAGCTCATCGGACAGCCTGGGAGCCGGGGAGCTGTTTTTT
TRBV20-1,many,TRBJ1-6,TRBD1,CSARALGQAGNSPLHF,TGCAGTGCTAGAGCCCTAGGACAGGCCGGCAATTCACCCCTCCACTTT
TRBV5-1,many,TRBJ1-1,NA,CASRLLTDTEAFF,TGCGCCAGCAGGCTTTTAACGGACACTGAAGCTTTCTTT
TRBV10-2,medium-sized,TRBJ2-7,NA,CASSDYEQYF,TGCGCCAGCAGTGACTACGAGCAGTACTTC
TRBV5-1,many,TRBJ2-7,TRBD2,CASSPGTRSYEQYF,TGCGCCAGCAGCCCGGGGACTAGGTCCTACGAGCAGTACTTC
TRBV2,large,TRBJ1-1,NA,CARGVEGGYTEAFF,TGTGCCAGGGGGGTCGAGGGTGGTTACACTGAAGCTTTCTTT
TRBV7-6,NA,TRBJ2-5,NA,CASSSDRSEETQYF,TGTGCCAGCAGCTCTGACAGGAGCGAAGAGACCCAGTACTTC
TRBV20-1,NA,TRBJ2-2,NA,CSAMVRGTGELFF,TGCAGTGCTATGGTCCGTGGCACCGGGGAGCTGTTTTTT
TRBV20-1,many,TRBJ2-1,NA,CSARVLNYNEQFF,TGCAGTGCTAGAGTCCTAAACTACAATGAGCAGTTCTTC
TRBV15,many,TRBJ2-7,TRBD2,CATSNSREGLREQYF,TGTGCCACCAGCAACTCACGGGAGGGCCTACGCGAGCAGTACTTC
TRBV5-1,many,TRBJ1-1,NA,CASPRPTEAFF,TGCGCCAGCCCCCGACCCACTGAAGCTTTCTTT
TRBV6-1,many,TRBJ2-5,NA,CASSTRQTQYF,TGTGCCAGCAGTACCCGACAGACCCAGTACTTC
TRBV19,many,TRBJ1-5,NA,CASSPSSQPQHF,TGTGCCAGTAGTCCCTCATCTCAGCCCCAGCATTTT
TRBV25-1,many,TRBJ1-1,NA,CASSEGPRGTEAFF,TGTGCCAGCAGTGAAGGCCCTCGGGGCACTGAAGCTTTCTTT
TRBV5-1,many,TRBJ1-3,NA,CASSPSGNTIYF,TGCGCCAGCAGTCCCTCTGGAAACACCATATATTTT
TRBV20-1,many,TRBJ2-1,TRBD2,CSASRGDEQFF,TGCAGTGCTAGCCGGGGGGATGAGCAGTTCTTC
TRBV5-1,many,TRBJ2-4,TRBD2,CASSPKAGAGKNIQYF,TGCGCCAGCAGCCCAAAAGCGGGGGCGGGCAAAAACATTCAGTACTTC
TRBV20-1,many,TRBJ2-7,TRBD2,CSAELAGGLPYEQYF,TGCAGTGCGGAGCTAGCGGGGGGGCTTCCCTACGAGCAGTACTTC
TRBV5-5,many,TRBJ1-1,TRBD1,CASSFTGGGNTEAFF,TGTGCCAGCAGCTTTACAGGGGGGGGGAACACTGAAGCTTTCTTT
TRBV9,many,TRBJ2-7,NA,CASSDDGSSYEQYF,TGTGCCAGCAGCGACGACGGGAGCTCCTACGAGCAGTACTTC
TRBV5-1,many,TRBJ2-3,NA,CASSFPGGTDTQYF,TGCGCCAGCAGCTTTCCCGGGGGCACAGATACGCAGTATTTT
TRBV20-1,many,TRBJ2-7,TRBD1,CSARGQADYEQYF,TGCAGTGCTAGGGGACAGGCCGACTACGAGCAGTACTTC
TRBV20-1,many,TRBJ2-7,TRBD1,CSARESTGELEEQYF,TGCAGTGCTAGAGAATCGACAGGGGAGCTAGAAGAGCAGTACTTC
TRBV20-1,many,TRBJ2-1,TRBD2,CSARAGLATEQFF,TGCAGTGCTAGAGCAGGACTAGCGACTGAGCAGTTCTTC
TRBV5-1,many,TRBJ2-6,TRBD1,CASSLGVGGIGSGANVLTF,TGCGCCAGCAGCTTGGGCGTAGGGGGCATTGGCTCTGGGGCCAACGTCCTGACTTTC
TRBV6-2/TRBV6-3,many,TRBJ2-7,NA,CASSLFNEQYF,TGTGCCAGCAGTTTATTCAACGAGCAGTACTTC
TRBV7-8,NA,TRBJ2-7,TRBD1,CASSPRDRGLQYF,TGTGCCAGCAGCCCGCGGGACAGGGGACTTCAGTACTTC
TRBV20-1,large,TRBJ1-4,NA,CSAGKLFF,TGCAGTGCCGGGAAACTGTTTTTT
TRBV18,NA,TRBJ2-5,NA,CASSPIWGHQETQYF,TGTGCCAGCTCACCAATCTGGGGTCACCAAGAGACCCAGTACTTC
TRBV29-1,many,TRBJ2-1,TRBD1,CSGAPGDRANEQFF,TGCAGCGGTGCCCCGGGGGACAGGGCCAATGAGCAGTTCTTC
TRBV15,many,TRBJ1-4,NA,CATSRDGSTNEKLFF,TGTGCCACCAGCAGAGACGGGAGTACTAATGAAAAACTGTTTTTT
TRBV29-1,many,TRBJ1-2,NA,CSVPGPGIHGYTF,TGCAGCGTCCCTGGCCCAGGGATCCATGGCTACACCTTC
TRBV12-3/TRBV12-4,many,TRBJ1-1,NA,CASSPGHLNTEAFF,TGTGCCAGCAGTCCGGGACACTTGAACACTGAAGCTTTCTTT
TRBV27,many,TRBJ2-7,TRBD1,CAIGQGLEQYF,TGTGCCATAGGACAGGGACTCGAGCAGTACTTC
TRBV20-1,many,TRBJ2-1,TRBD2,CSARDRGREGRGNEQFF,TGCAGTGCTAGAGATCGGGGGAGGGAGGGCCGTGGTAATGAGCAGTTCTTC
TRBV5-1,many,TRBJ2-4,NA,CASSPVEALAKNIQYF,TGCGCCAGCAGCCCAGTCGAGGCCTTAGCCAAAAACATTCAGTACTTC
TRBV10-2,medium-sized,TRBJ2-1,NA,CASSESQGGTDEQFF,TGCGCCAGCAGTGAGTCCCAGGGAGGAACGGATGAGCAGTTCTTC
TRBV6-1,NA,TRBJ2-3,NA,CASSEAGAITDTQYF,TGTGCCAGCAGTGAAGCGGGGGCGATAACAGATACGCAGTATTTT
TRBV12-3/TRBV12-4,many,TRBJ1-1,TRBD1,CASSVTGADEAFF,TGTGCCAGCAGTGTAACAGGGGCGGATGAAGCTTTCTTT
TRBV7-9,many,TRBJ2-5,NA,CASSSLLGGQETQYF,TGTGCCAGCAGCTCCCTGCTAGGTGGCCAAGAGACCCAGTACTTC
TRBV7-2,many,TRBJ2-5,NA,CASSLVGQLRETQYF,TGTGCCAGCAGCTTAGTCGGACAGCTTAGGGAGACCCAGTACTTC
TRBV10-3,once,TRBJ2-1,NA,CAISGTGATNEQFF,TGTGCCATCAGTGGAACGGGAGCGACCAATGAGCAGTTCTTC